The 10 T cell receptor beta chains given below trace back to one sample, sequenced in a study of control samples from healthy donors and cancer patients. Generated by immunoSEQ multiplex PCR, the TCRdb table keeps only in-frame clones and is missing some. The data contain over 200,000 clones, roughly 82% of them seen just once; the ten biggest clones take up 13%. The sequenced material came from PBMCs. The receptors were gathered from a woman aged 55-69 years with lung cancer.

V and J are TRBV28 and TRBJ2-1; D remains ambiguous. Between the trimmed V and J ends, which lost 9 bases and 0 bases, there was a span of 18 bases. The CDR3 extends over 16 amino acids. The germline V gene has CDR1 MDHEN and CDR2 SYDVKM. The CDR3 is CASPPDGVSSYNEQFF. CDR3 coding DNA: TGTGCCAGTCCGCCGGATGGCGTTAGCTCCTACAATGAGCAGTTCTTC.

The CDR3 here is CASSQQLGGAEAFF. CDR3 bases: TGTGCCAGCAGCCAACAACTTGGGGGGGCTGAAGCTTTCTTT. The chain uses TRBV14 and TRBJ1-1; possible D gene TRBD1, 5 bases. This CDR3 is 14 amino acids long. The V end was cut by 2 bases, the J end by 6 bases, with 13 bases between. Germline V lookup: CDR1 SGHDN, CDR2 FVKESK.

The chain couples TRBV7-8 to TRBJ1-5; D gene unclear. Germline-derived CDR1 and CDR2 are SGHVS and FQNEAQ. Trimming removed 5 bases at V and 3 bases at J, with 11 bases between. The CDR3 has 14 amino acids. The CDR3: CASSATDHNQPQHF. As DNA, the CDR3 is TGTGCCAGCAGCGCCACAGACCACAATCAGCCCCAGCATTTT. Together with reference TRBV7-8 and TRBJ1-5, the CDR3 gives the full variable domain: GAGVSQSPRYKVAKRGQDVALRCDPISGHVSLFWYQQALGQGPEFLTYFQNEAQLDKSGLPSDRFFAERPEGSVSTLKIQRTQQEDSAVYLCASSATDHNQPQHFGDGTRLSIL.

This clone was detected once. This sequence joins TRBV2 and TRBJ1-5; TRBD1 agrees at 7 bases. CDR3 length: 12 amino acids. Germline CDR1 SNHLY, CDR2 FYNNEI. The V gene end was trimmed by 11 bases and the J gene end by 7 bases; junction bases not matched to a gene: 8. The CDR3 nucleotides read TGTGCCGGCGGGACAGAAAAGCAGCCCCAGCATTTT. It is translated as CAGGTEKQPQHF.

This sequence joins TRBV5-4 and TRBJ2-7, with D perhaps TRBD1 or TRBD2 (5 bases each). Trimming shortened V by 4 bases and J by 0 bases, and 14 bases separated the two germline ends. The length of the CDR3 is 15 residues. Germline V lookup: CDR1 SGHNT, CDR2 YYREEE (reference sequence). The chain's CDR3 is CASSARDRVSYEQYF. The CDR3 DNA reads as TGTGCCAGCAGCGCCCGGGACCGAGTCTCCTACGAGCAGTACTTC.

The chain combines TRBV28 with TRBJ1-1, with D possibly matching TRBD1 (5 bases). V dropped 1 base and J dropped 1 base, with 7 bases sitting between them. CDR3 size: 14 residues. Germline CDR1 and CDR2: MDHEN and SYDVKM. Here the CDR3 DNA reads TGTGCCAGCAGTTTATCAGGGTCGAACACTGAAGCTTTCTTT. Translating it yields CASSLSGSNTEAFF.

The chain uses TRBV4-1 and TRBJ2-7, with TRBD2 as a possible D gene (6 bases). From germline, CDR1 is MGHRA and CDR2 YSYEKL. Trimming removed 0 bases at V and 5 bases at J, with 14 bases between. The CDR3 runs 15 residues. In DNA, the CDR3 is TGCGCCAGCAGCCAAGATGTGGGAGGTACTGACGAGCAGTACTTC. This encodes CASSQDVGGTDEQYF.

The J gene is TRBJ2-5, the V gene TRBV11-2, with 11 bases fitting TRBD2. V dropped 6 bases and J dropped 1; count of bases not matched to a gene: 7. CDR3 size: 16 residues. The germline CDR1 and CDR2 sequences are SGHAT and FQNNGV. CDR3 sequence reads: CASSSIAGGTQETQYF. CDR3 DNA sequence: TGTGCCAGCAGTTCCATAGCGGGGGGGACCCAAGAGACCCAGTACTTC.

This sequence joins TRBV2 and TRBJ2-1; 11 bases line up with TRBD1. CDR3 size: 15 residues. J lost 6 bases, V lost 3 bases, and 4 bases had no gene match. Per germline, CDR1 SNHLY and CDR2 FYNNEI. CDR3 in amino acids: CASSDRTGGLNEQFF. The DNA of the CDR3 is TGTGCCAGCAGTGATAGGACAGGGGGCCTCAATGAGCAGTTCTTC.

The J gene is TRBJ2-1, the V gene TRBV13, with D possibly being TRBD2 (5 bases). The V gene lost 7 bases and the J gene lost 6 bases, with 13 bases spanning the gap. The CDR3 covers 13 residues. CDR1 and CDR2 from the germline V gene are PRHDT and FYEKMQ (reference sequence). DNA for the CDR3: TGTGCCAGCACCCGCGGAGGAGGCAATGAGCAGTTCTTC. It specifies CASTRGGGNEQFF.